These 30 T cell receptor beta chains came from one sample sequenced in a study of beta chain features in type 1 diabetes (dated by TCRdb to about 2018). The full study reports these points: Type 1 diabetes patients showed a moderate but significant shortening of TCRB CDR3 length in all four CD4+ subsets.

What these receptors recognize is not known. Library generation was performed with the immunoSEQ multiplex PCR assay. The High Capacity cDNA Reverse Transcription Kit was used to reverse transcribe all of the isolated RNA, meaning that expressed TCRB transcripts were what got sequenced. As stored in TCRdb, this immuneACCESS dataset retains in-frame rearrangements with V and J assigned. A fraction of the clones does not appear; measured against another copy, unresolved V genes explain less than half of the discrepancy, and the remainder lacks a known reason. Counted in this sample were 130,000 or so clones; about a sixth of them appeared once. Of the sample, around 2.5% falls within the top ten clones. The material sequenced was central memory CD4+ T cells from blood. These receptors came from a man aged 25 to 45 with type 1 diabetes.

The chain employs TRBV4-1 and TRBJ1-2; D possibly corresponds to TRBD1 (6 bases). Trimming left V 4 bases short and J 3 bases short, with 18 bases between. The germline gives CDR1 MGHRA, CDR2 YSYEKL. There are 16 residues in the CDR3. This CDR3 reads CASSPPWTALDYGYTF. The CDR3 nucleotides read TGCGCCAGCAGCCCTCCCTGGACAGCTTTGGACTATGGCTACACCTTC.

This clone was counted between two and nine times. This chain connects TRBV6-1 to TRBJ1-6; the D is unclear. The V and J ends lost 4 bases and 14 bases respectively, with 33 bases between them. The CDR3 is 19 residues long. The V gene's germline CDR1 is MNHNS and CDR2 SASEGT. CDR3 region: CASSGVSLALRESPRTLHF. The CDR3 bases are TGTGCCAGCAGTGGTGTGTCGCTGGCCCTTCGTGAAAGCCCTCGGACCCTCCACTTT.

The CDR3 sequence is CASSSEGTGDNEQFF. For the CDR3, the DNA is TGTGCCAGCAGCTCCGAAGGGACAGGGGACAATGAGCAGTTCTTC. This chain connects TRBV7-2 to TRBJ2-1, with 10 nucleotides matching TRBD1. The CDR3 runs 15 residues. The V and J ends lost 4 bases and 5 bases, in that order; junction bases with no gene match: 5. CDR1 and CDR2 from the germline V gene are SGHTA and FQGNSA.

In regard to this clone: Other DNA sequences in this sample translate to the same CDR3. The rearrangement links TRBV5-1 to TRBJ1-2, with 8 bases fitting TRBD1. Germline CDR1 reads SGHRS; CDR2 reads YFSETQ. The CDR3 is 13 residues long. After removal of 2 bases from V and 7 bases from J, the junction contained 4 bases not matched to a gene. The CDR3 DNA is TGCGCCAGCAGCTTCGGACAGGGTGGTGGCTACACCTTC. Its translation is CASSFGQGGGYTF.

This clone has a handful of counts. One end of the junction varies from germline; a read error may be responsible. The genes are TRBV7-2 and TRBJ2-1; D possibly corresponds to TRBD2 (5 bases). Germline CDR1 is SGHTA and CDR2 is FQGNSA. The CDR3 contains 16 residues. CDR3 sequence reads: CASSQDLDSNYNEQFF. As DNA, the CDR3 is TGCGCCAGCAGCCAAGATCTGGACTCAAACTACAATGAGCAGTTCTTC.

This clone showed up just a few times. The chain couples TRBV29-1 to TRBJ2-7; the D call may be TRBD1 or TRBD2 (7 bases each). The ends were cut back, 1 base at V and 3 bases at J, with 13 bases in the middle. The CDR3 spans 14 residues. Germline V gene sequence: CDR1 SQVTM, CDR2 ANQGSEA. The CDR3 sequence is CSVEGQGGFYEQYF. In nucleotides, the CDR3 is TGCAGCGTTGAAGGGCAGGGGGGGTTCTACGAGCAGTACTTC.

This clone was observed a handful of times. This rearrangement joins TRBV5-4 to TRBJ2-7, with no clear D. The germline CDR1 and CDR2 sequences are SGHNT and YYREEE (reference sequence). The CDR3 is 15 residues long. V lost 0 bases and J 4 bases, leaving 14 bases between the germline ends. CDR3 loop: CASSLELVESYEQYF. DNA of the CDR3: TGTGCCAGCAGCTTGGAACTTGTCGAATCGTACGAGCAGTACTTC.

The chain employs TRBV20-1 and TRBJ1-1; 7 bases align to TRBD1. The ends lost 5 bases at V and 8 bases at J; junction bases unmatched: 5. Germline CDR1 reads DFQATT; CDR2 reads SNEGSKA (reference sequence). The CDR3 loop spans 11 amino acids. The chain's CDR3 is CSAGRGVEAFF. CDR3 nucleotides: TGCAGTGCTGGCAGGGGGGTCGAAGCTTTCTTT.

V and J are TRBV7-9 and TRBJ2-3; TRBD1 or TRBD2 may be the D gene (5 bases each). V gave up 6 bases and J gave up 7 bases, with 20 bases separating them. This CDR3 has 15 amino acids. Per germline, CDR1 SEHNR and CDR2 FQNEAQ (reference sequence). CDR3 amino acids: CASRLLGPEDNTQYF. The CDR3 DNA sequence: TGTGCCAGCAGGCTCCTGGGACCAGAGGATAATACGCAGTATTTT.

The chain carries TRBV25-1 and TRBJ2-2; TRBD2 matches at 7 bases. Germline CDR1 and CDR2: MGHDK and SYGVNS. The CDR3 is 15 residues long. V lost 4 bases, J lost 2 bases, and 4 bases stayed unmatched. The CDR3 is CASSAAGLNTGELFF. CDR3 DNA sequence: TGTGCCAGCAGTGCAGCGGGGCTAAACACCGGGGAGCTGTTTTTT.

This clone was counted only a few times. The chain combines TRBV20-1 with TRBJ1-4; D call uncertain. The germline CDR1 and CDR2 sequences are DFQATT and SNEGSKA (reference sequence). The CDR3 is made up of 11 amino acids. V gave up 6 bases and J gave up 5 bases, with 7 bases separating them. The CDR3 sequence is CSAPENEKLFF. The DNA for the CDR3 is TGCAGTGCCCCAGAGAATGAAAAACTGTTTTTT.

J is TRBJ2-3 and V is TRBV7-9; D not certain. The length of the CDR3 is 11 residues. Germline V gene data show CDR1 as SEHNR and CDR2 as FQNEAQ (reference sequence). The ends were cut back, 5 bases at V and 3 bases at J, with 3 bases in the middle. CDR3 in amino acids: CASSPTDTQYF. For the CDR3, the DNA is TGTGCCAGCAGCCCGACAGATACGCAGTATTTT.

This clone was counted only a few times. This rearrangement joins TRBV19 to TRBJ2-6, with 8 bases fitting TRBD1. Unmatched junction bases numbered 5, after V lost 8 bases and J lost 2 bases. This CDR3 region has 15 residues. Germline V gene data show CDR1 as LNHDA and CDR2 as SQIVND (reference sequence). CDR3 amino acids: CASLRGRAGANVLTF. DNA for the CDR3: TGTGCCAGTCTCAGGGGGCGGGCTGGGGCCAACGTCCTGACTTTC.

The J gene is TRBJ2-1, the V gene TRBV7-6; D is ambiguous. The CDR3 has 15 residues. V lost 3 bases and J lost 7, with 16 bases in between. Germline-derived CDR1 and CDR2 are SGHVS and FNYEAQ. CDR3 in amino acids: CASSFYSSDGNEQFF. As DNA, the CDR3 is TGTGCCAGCAGCTTTTATAGTTCCGATGGGAATGAGCAGTTCTTC.

The V gene is TRBV2, the J gene TRBJ2-7; TRBD1 is a possible D gene (5 bases). This CDR3 comprises 14 residues. In germline, CDR1 is SNHLY, CDR2 FYNNEI. The V end lost 6 bases, the J end lost 7 bases, and 19 bases lay between the germline ends. In DNA form, the CDR3 reads TGTGCCAGCAGAAGGGGCTCCATTGATGATGAGCAGTACTTC. Translating gives CASRRGSIDDEQYF.

This clone occurred a few times. At one boundary the junction diverges from the germline segment, which might be a read error. V gene TRBV7-2 combines with J gene TRBJ2-5; D is perhaps TRBD2 (6 bases). CDR3 length: 11 amino acids. Per the germline V gene, CDR1 is SGHTA and CDR2 is FQGNSA. CDR3 residues: CASSLEGQKHF. CDR3 DNA: TGTGCCAGCAGCTTGGAGGGCCAGAAACACTTC.

The chain recombines TRBV7-2 with TRBJ2-3; the D gene is possibly TRBD2 (6 bases). The CDR3 runs 16 residues. Germline values: CDR1 SGHTA, CDR2 FQGNSA. Deletions cut 3 bases from V and 0 bases from J, with 13 bases between. CDR3 residues: CASSFGLAISTDTQYF. CDR3 nucleotides: TGTGCCAGCAGCTTTGGGCTAGCGATAAGCACAGATACGCAGTATTTT.

The chain is built from TRBV27 and TRBJ2-7, with 7 nucleotides matching TRBD1. With 5 bases clipped from V and 3 bases from J, the junction kept 13 bases outside the gene matches. CDR1 MNHEY and CDR2 SMNVEV come from the germline V gene (reference sequence). The length of the CDR3 is 16 residues. CDR3 loop: CASSKRTGGSDYEQYF. CDR3 nucleotide sequence: TGTGCCAGCAGTAAACGGACAGGCGGTTCTGACTACGAGCAGTACTTC.

V gene TRBV18 combines with J gene TRBJ2-2; D gene ambiguous. Germline V gene data show CDR1 as KGHSH and CDR2 as LQKENI. V was trimmed by 0 bases and J by 1 base, leaving 3 bases between them. The CDR3 totals 14 residues. The CDR3 region has the DNA TGTGCCAGCTCACCACCGCGGAACACCGGGGAGCTGTTTTTT. It yields the protein CASSPPRNTGELFF.

The V gene is TRBV6-1, the J gene TRBJ1-3, with D unclear. This CDR3 has 14 amino acids. V lost 1 base to trimming and J lost 4 bases, with 8 bases between them. The germline CDR1 and CDR2 sequences are MNHNS and SASEGT. CDR3 DNA sequence: TGTGCCAGCAGTGAAGGGCAGAGGGGAAACACCATATATTTT. This gives the protein CASSEGQRGNTIYF.

This clone turned up a few times. The CDR3 loop reads CASSSRTGSYEQYF. Here the CDR3 DNA reads TGTGCCAGTAGTTCACGGACAGGGTCCTACGAGCAGTACTTC. This sequence joins TRBV19 and TRBJ2-7, with TRBD1 matching over 8 bases. Looked up from germline, CDR1 is LNHDA and CDR2 is SQIVND (reference sequence). V dropped 5 bases and J dropped 1; count of bases not matched to a gene: 4. CDR3 length equals 14 residues.

For this clone: One end of the junction varies from germline; a read error may be responsible. This rearrangement joins TRBV7-3 to TRBJ1-1, with D perhaps matching TRBD1 (6 bases). Germline V lookup: CDR1 SGHTA, CDR2 FQGTGA. This CDR3 comprises 14 residues. CDR3 DNA: TGTTCCAGCAGCTTGGGACATATGAACACTGAAGCTTTCTTT. Translated: CSSSLGHMNTEAFF.

The chain joins TRBV7-2 to TRBJ2-3, with 9 nucleotides matching TRBD2. Unmatched junction bases numbered 8, after V lost 6 bases and J lost 4 bases. The CDR3 length is 15 residues. Germline CDR1 is SGHTA and CDR2 is FQGNSA. CDR3 sequence (DNA): TGTGCCAGCAGGTCAAGCGGGGGGAGGGCAGATACGCAGTATTTT. This gives the protein CASRSSGGRADTQYF.

Only a few counts were recorded for this clone. This chain's CDR3 is CASSPVNRGQGYGYTF. The CDR3 DNA sequence: TGCGCCAGCAGCCCAGTAAACAGGGGGCAAGGCTATGGCTACACCTTC. The chain employs TRBV5-1 and TRBJ1-2, with 9 bases aligning to TRBD1. Germline loops: CDR1 SGHRS, CDR2 YFSETQ. J lost 4 bases, V lost 4 bases, and 11 bases had no gene match. This CDR3 spans 16 amino acids.

This clone came up many times. This same CDR3 is encoded by further DNA sequences in the sample. The rearrangement uses TRBV21-1 and TRBJ2-7; the table's D gene call, TRBD2, was not cross checked with the DNA. TRBV21-1 is a listed pseudogene. The CDR3 covers 13 residues. CDR3 sequence (DNA): TGTGCCAGCAGCGCCGGGAGCTCCTACGAGCAGTACTTC. Protein product: CASSAGSSYEQYF.

This clone was seen only a few times. This chain connects TRBV30 to TRBJ1-6; weak D call: TRBD1 (6 bases). The V gene lost 5 bases and the J gene lost 6 bases, with 23 bases spanning the gap. The CDR3 runs 17 residues. Per germline, CDR1 GTSNPN and CDR2 SVGIG (reference sequence). CDR3 protein: CAWVGQDRSFPNSPLHF. DNA of the CDR3: TGTGCCTGGGTGGGGCAGGACAGAAGTTTTCCTAATTCACCCCTCCACTTT.

About this clone: The germline gene is not matched at one end of the junction; a read error may be the cause. The J gene is TRBJ2-3, the V gene TRBV7-7; D possibly matches TRBD1 or TRBD2 (6 bases each). The CDR3 covers 15 residues. Germline loops: CDR1 SSHAT, CDR2 FNYEAQ (reference sequence). The CDR3 nucleotides read TGTGCTAGCAGCTTGGGACTGGGGGGCACGGATACGCAGTATTTT. Translation gives CASSLGLGGTDTQYF.

This clone was counted a few times. This sample includes further DNA sequences coding for the same CDR3. The CDR3: CASSLGGLAKNIQYF. The CDR3 DNA sequence: TGCGCCAGCAGCTTGGGGGGGTTAGCCAAAAACATTCAGTACTTC. The rearrangement links TRBV5-1 to TRBJ2-4; tentatively, D is TRBD1 or TRBD2 (5 bases each). The CDR3 loop spans 15 amino acids. V was cut by 0 bases and J by 0 bases, with 7 bases left in between. Germline assignment: CDR1 SGHRS and CDR2 YFSETQ.

The gene calls are TRBV4-3 and TRBJ2-7; TRBD2 matches 14 bases. V dropped 0 bases and J dropped 0; count of bases not matched to a gene: 13. The germline gives CDR1 LGHNA, CDR2 YSLEER. This CDR3 is built from 21 residues. Here the CDR3 reads CASSQDASMGLAGAGSYEQYF. CDR3 DNA: TGCGCCAGCAGCCAAGATGCCAGTATGGGACTAGCGGGGGCAGGCTCCTACGAGCAGTACTTC.

This clone occurred a few times. The chain combines TRBV5-1 with TRBJ2-5; TRBD2 might be the D (5 bases). CDR3 length equals 15 residues. V was pared by 4 bases and J by 4 bases, with 17 bases between. Germline CDR1 SGHRS, CDR2 YFSETQ. The CDR3 spells CASSPLGVPAETQYF. The CDR3 DNA follows: TGCGCCAGCAGCCCACTCGGGGTCCCCGCAGAGACCCAGTACTTC.